This entry is about one T cell receptor (beta chain). As yet, its antigen is unknown. Each sample's TCRbeta library yielded on average roughly 42,000 productive templates. Method: immunoSEQ multiplex PCR; TCRdb's copy keeps in-frame clones and lacks some. The data contain under 10,000 clones, more than 75% of them singletons. The CDR3 is made up of 16 amino acids. V gave up 5 bases and J gave up 3 bases; unmatched junction bases: 8. Germline CDR1 is SGHKS and CDR2 is YYEKEE (reference sequence). The sample originates from a study of STAT3 mutations in large granular lymphocyte leukemia. Overall study findings and caveats: In T-cell large granular lymphocyte leukemia, about half of patients showed multiple immunodominant subclonotypes. Persisting codominant clonotypes may have hidden a small pathogenic clone.

Sequenced sample: peripheral blood mononuclear cells. The sequence derives from a man aged 80 or over with T-cell large granular lymphocyte leukemia. Some clones in this sample may be carry-over from other donors' samples. The V call is TRBV5-5, the J call TRBJ1-1, with 12 bases matching TRBD1. The CDR3 is CASSPGTGGFYTEAFF. For the CDR3, the DNA is TGTGCCAGCAGTCCCGGGACAGGGGGCTTTTACACTGAAGCTTTCTTT.